One and the same sample provided the 16 T cell receptor beta chains below, sequenced in a study of T-cell reconstitution after alpha-beta-depleted transplantation in children. Preparation of the TCRbeta library involved a method that used unique molecular identifiers. TCRdb independently ran MiXCR on the PCR reads; one entry per CDR3 protein. The sample shows some 550,000 distinct CDR3 sequences, 23% of them seen only once. Sequencing was performed on PBMCs, mostly from graft donor cells, taken 360 days after TCRalphabeta/CD19-depleted stem cell transplant. These receptors all stem from a boy in the first two years of life who had a stem cell transplant for acute myeloid leukemia, so the T cells may come from the graft donor.

Ten or more counts support this clonotype. The rearrangement uses TRBV12-3 or TRBV12-4 and TRBJ1-3, with 7 positions matching TRBD1. Trimming removed 6 bases from V and 0 bases from J; junction bases left unmatched: 2. This CDR3 is built from 14 residues. The CDR3 DNA reads as TGTGCCAGCAGACAGGGGTCCTCTGGAAACACCATATATTTT. As protein: CASRQGSSGNTIYF.

V usage is TRBV28 and J usage is TRBJ2-5, with no clear D. Between the trimmed V and J ends, which lost 6 bases and 4 bases, there was a span of 12 bases. The V gene's germline CDR1 is MDHEN and CDR2 SYDVKM. The CDR3 is 13 residues long. The chain's CDR3 is CASRRPAGETQYF. As DNA, the CDR3 is TGTGCCAGCAGGCGGCCCGCCGGAGAGACCCAGTACTTC.

This clonotype was picked up a small number of times. J is TRBJ2-1 and V is TRBV27; 9 bases are shared with TRBD2. V dropped 5 bases and J dropped 8; count of bases not matched to a gene: 25. Germline V gene lookup returns CDR1 MNHEY and CDR2 SMNVEV (reference sequence). CDR3 size: 20 residues. Here the CDR3 reads CASSARLLAGLHLGLDEQFF. CDR3 nucleotide sequence: TGTGCCAGCAGTGCCCGTTTACTAGCGGGCCTCCACTTGGGGCTCGATGAGCAGTTCTTC.

The J gene is TRBJ1-5, the V gene TRBV29-1; no firm D call. This CDR3 has 14 residues. V was clipped by 1 base and J by 5 bases, with 12 bases between them. From germline, CDR1 is SQVTM and CDR2 ANQGSEA. The chain's CDR3 is CSVEGLAGHQPQHF. CDR3 sequence (DNA): TGCAGCGTTGAAGGTTTGGCAGGCCATCAGCCCCAGCATTTT.

This clonotype showed up many times. This chain joins TRBV5-6 and TRBJ2-1, with D possibly TRBD2 on 6 matching bases. V lost 1 base, J lost 5 bases, and 16 bases lay in between. This CDR3 is built from 16 residues. The germline V gene has CDR1 SGHDT and CDR2 YYEEEE. The CDR3 here is CASSLSQDYGHNEQFF. CDR3 sequence (DNA): TGTGCCAGCAGCTTGAGTCAGGACTACGGACACAATGAGCAGTTCTTC.

This sequence joins TRBV20-1 and TRBJ1-4; D unclear. The CDR3 consists of 16 residues. CDR1 and CDR2 from the germline V gene are DFQATT and SNEGSKA (reference sequence). The V gene lost 2 bases and the J gene lost 0 bases, with 13 bases spanning the gap. The DNA for the CDR3 is TGCAGTGCTAGAAGACGGGGTAGCGCAACTAATGAAAAACTGTTTTTT. Residues: CSARRRGSATNEKLFF.

There are many counts of this clonotype. The rearrangement uses TRBV20-1 and TRBJ2-7; D could derive from TRBD1 or TRBD2 (6 bases each). The CDR3 loop spans 16 amino acids. The V end lost 1 base, the J end lost 2 bases, and 18 bases lay between the germline ends. Germline CDR1 and CDR2: DFQATT and SNEGSKA (reference sequence). The CDR3 sequence: CSARGDFAEGAYEQYV. The CDR3 nucleotides read TGCAGTGCTAGAGGGGACTTCGCGGAGGGGGCCTACGAGCAGTACGTC.

V gene TRBV3-1 combines with J gene TRBJ2-5; tentatively, D is TRBD2 (7 bases). Germline lookup yields CDR1 LGHDT and CDR2 YNNKEL (reference sequence). Trimming cost V 0 bases and J 4 bases, with 12 bases left between them. CDR3 size: 15 residues. The CDR3 protein is CASSQERGGLETQYF. The CDR3 nucleotides are TGTGCCAGCAGCCAAGAGAGGGGGGGGTTAGAGACCCAGTACTTC.

This clonotype was observed at least ten times. The chain recombines TRBV12-3 or TRBV12-4 with TRBJ2-1; D may be TRBD1 or TRBD2 (6 bases each). The CDR3 has 17 amino acids. The V and J ends lost 5 bases and 4 bases respectively, with 21 bases between them. This CDR3 is CASSPSRGGGFYNEQFF. In DNA form, the CDR3 reads TGTGCCAGCAGTCCCTCGCGCGGAGGGGGGTTTTACAATGAGCAGTTCTTC.

The chain is built from TRBV20-1 and TRBJ1-2, with D uncertain. Germline V CDR1 and CDR2: DFQATT, SNEGSKA (reference sequence). The V end lost 2 bases, the J end lost 6 bases, and 13 bases lay between the germline ends. The CDR3 is 13 residues long. The CDR3 coding sequence is TGCAGTGCTAGAACGGACGGACCCAATGGCTACACCTTC. Translation: CSARTDGPNGYTF.

V gene TRBV7-3 combines with J gene TRBJ2-3; 7 nucleotides agree with TRBD2. CDR1 is SGHTA, CDR2 FQGTGA, per germline. With 6 bases clipped from V and 6 bases from J, the junction kept 9 bases outside the gene matches. CDR3 length equals 14 residues. The CDR3 region is CASSQTGGRDTQYF. In nucleotides, the CDR3 is TGTGCCAGCAGTCAGACGGGGGGTCGGGATACGCAGTATTTT.

This clonotype was observed many times. CDR3 loop: CSVADTQYF. As DNA, the CDR3 is TGCAGTGTGGCAGATACGCAGTATTTT. The V call is TRBV20-1, the J call TRBJ2-3; D gene ambiguous. The CDR3 is 9 residues long. CDR1 is DFQATT, CDR2 SNEGSKA, per germline (reference sequence). V was cut by 7 bases and J by 4 bases, with 3 bases left in between.

At least ten counts were recorded for this clonotype. This chain's CDR3 is CSARVGYHYEQYV. The CDR3 DNA sequence: TGCAGTGCTAGAGTTGGATACCACTACGAGCAGTACGTC. This rearrangement joins TRBV20-1 to TRBJ2-7; D gene unclear. The CDR3 contains 13 residues. With 1 base removed from V and 3 bases from J, the gap between germline ends came to 10 bases. Germline lookup yields CDR1 DFQATT and CDR2 SNEGSKA (reference sequence).

The chain joins TRBV20-1 to TRBJ2-7, with 15 bases aligning to TRBD2. The CDR3 has 17 residues. With 2 bases clipped from V and 2 bases from J, the junction kept 7 bases outside the gene matches. Per the germline V gene, CDR1 is DFQATT and CDR2 is SNEGSKA (reference sequence). The CDR3 DNA reads as TGCAGTGCTAGAACAGGACTAGCGGGGGGGCTCCCCTACGAGCAGTACTTC. Its translation is CSARTGLAGGLPYEQYF.

The J gene is TRBJ1-1, the V gene TRBV4-3, with a weak D call TRBD1 (5 bases). The CDR3 is 12 residues long. V shed 1 base and J shed 11 bases, with 11 bases lying between them. The germline V gene has CDR1 LGHNA and CDR2 YSLEER. The CDR3 nucleotides read TGCGCCAGCAGCCAAGGAAAGGGGAGGGCTTTCTTT. This sequence encodes CASSQGKGRAFF.

As DNA, the CDR3 is TGCGCCAGCAGCTTGGAAGGGAGCCTGAACACCGGGGAGCTGTTTTTT. This translates into CASSLEGSLNTGELFF. V usage is TRBV5-1 and J usage is TRBJ2-2, with a possible D match to TRBD2 (5 bases). This CDR3 is built from 16 residues. Germline-derived CDR1 and CDR2 are SGHRS and YFSETQ. Trimming cost V 0 bases and J 1 base, with 10 bases left between them. The complete variable domain, with remaining parts taken from reference TRBV5-1 and TRBJ2-2, reads KAGVTQTPRYLIKTRGQQVTLSCSPISGHRSVSWYQQTPGQGLQFLFEYFSETQRNKGNFPGRFSGRQFSNSRSEMNVSTLELGDSALYLCASSLEGSLNTGELFFGEGSRLTVL.